Listed below are T cell receptor beta chains from one sample, sequenced in a study of T cell responses to AZD1222 COVID-19 vaccine. Repertoires were generated with immunoSEQ multiplex PCR, while TCRdb's copy carries only in-frame clones and drops some. Of around 180,000 clones listed, 85% to 90% are singletons. The source was peripheral blood, collected on day 0 of MenACWY control vaccination. Every receptor here comes from an adult in good health. The CDR3 runs from the conserved cysteine through the conserved F or W. The order of the fields is J gene, D gene, clone size, V gene, CDR3 DNA, CDR3 protein. A D gene is named only where the DNA matches it firmly. The size entry is marked missing in some rows and otherwise reads once, few, many or a size class.

J gene: TRBJ2-1; D gene: TRBD1; clone size: once; V gene: TRBV9; CDR3 DNA: TGTGCCAGCAGCGCCCGGGGACAGGTGGGTGACGGTGAGCAGTTCTTC; CDR3 protein: CASSARGQVGDGEQFF
J gene: TRBJ1-1; D gene: .; clone size: .; V gene: TRBV25-1; CDR3 DNA: TGTGCCAGCAGAGGTAAATATGAAGCTTTCTTT; CDR3 protein: CASRGKYEAFF
J gene: TRBJ1-3; D gene: TRBD1; clone size: once; V gene: TRBV5-5; CDR3 DNA: TGTGCCAGCAGCTACGAGGGGAGGGGGCTTGGAAACACCATATATTTT; CDR3 protein: CASSYEGRGLGNTIYF
J gene: TRBJ2-3; D gene: TRBD1; clone size: .; V gene: TRBV6-1; CDR3 DNA: TGTGCCAGCAGTGAAGGACAGGGGACAGATACGCAGTATTTT; CDR3 protein: CASSEGQGTDTQYF
J gene: TRBJ2-7; D gene: TRBD1; clone size: .; V gene: TRBV28; CDR3 DNA: TGTGCCAGCAGCATGGACAGGGGATACGAGCAGTACTTC; CDR3 protein: CASSMDRGYEQYF
J gene: TRBJ1-4; D gene: .; clone size: .; V gene: TRBV18; CDR3 DNA: TGTGCCAGCTCACCAAGGTCCGGGAATCTTGGTGAAAAACTGTTTTTT; CDR3 protein: CASSPRSGNLGEKLFF
J gene: TRBJ1-2; D gene: TRBD1; clone size: .; V gene: TRBV10-3; CDR3 DNA: TGTGCCATAACGGGACAGGGTGAAGGCTACACCTTC; CDR3 protein: CAITGQGEGYTF
J gene: TRBJ2-7; D gene: .; clone size: .; V gene: TRBV6-5; CDR3 DNA: TGTGCCAGCGGGCCCAGGGAGACCTACGAGCAGTACTTC; CDR3 protein: CASGPRETYEQYF
J gene: TRBJ2-7; D gene: .; clone size: once; V gene: TRBV21-1; CDR3 DNA: TGTGCCAGCAGCAAAGCTGCGACTAGCGGCGCCTCCTACGAGCAGTACTTC; CDR3 protein: CASSKAATSGASYEQYF
J gene: TRBJ2-5; D gene: .; clone size: .; V gene: TRBV11-2; CDR3 DNA: TGTGCCAGCAGCTTATGGAATTTCCAAGAGACCCAGTACTTC; CDR3 protein: CASSLWNFQETQYF
J gene: TRBJ1-2; D gene: TRBD1; clone size: .; V gene: TRBV30; CDR3 DNA: TGTGCCTGGAGTGTGGGGACAGGGGGCTATGGCTACACCTTC; CDR3 protein: CAWSVGTGGYGYTF
J gene: TRBJ2-7; D gene: TRBD1; clone size: once; V gene: TRBV19; CDR3 DNA: TGTGCCAGTAGTATGTCTCACGGGACAGTCTACGAGCAGTACTTC; CDR3 protein: CASSMSHGTVYEQYF
J gene: TRBJ1-5; D gene: .; clone size: .; V gene: TRBV21-1; CDR3 DNA: TGTGCCAGCAGCCGAGGGGGAGGGACATATAGCAATCAGCCCCAGCATTTT; CDR3 protein: CASSRGGGTYSNQPQHF
J gene: TRBJ1-1; D gene: TRBD1; clone size: .; V gene: TRBV6-5; CDR3 DNA: TGTGCCAGCAGTTATTCGCAGGGGGGGACTGAAGCTTTCTTT; CDR3 protein: CASSYSQGGTEAFF
J gene: TRBJ1-2; D gene: TRBD1; clone size: .; V gene: TRBV7-2; CDR3 DNA: TGTGCCAGCAGCTTAGAGTGGACAGGGATTAGCTATGGCTACACCTTC; CDR3 protein: CASSLEWTGISYGYTF
J gene: TRBJ2-1; D gene: .; clone size: .; V gene: TRBV23-1; CDR3 DNA: TGCGCCAGCAGTCACGGGGGAAGGGACAGGGGATCACTAGCGGGAGTTCGTTCCTACAATGAGCAGTTCTTC; CDR3 protein: CASSHGGRDRGSLAGVRSYNEQFF
J gene: TRBJ1-2; D gene: TRBD1; clone size: once; V gene: TRBV29-1; CDR3 DNA: TGCAGCGTCAGGGACAGAGAGGGCTACACCTTC; CDR3 protein: CSVRDREGYTF